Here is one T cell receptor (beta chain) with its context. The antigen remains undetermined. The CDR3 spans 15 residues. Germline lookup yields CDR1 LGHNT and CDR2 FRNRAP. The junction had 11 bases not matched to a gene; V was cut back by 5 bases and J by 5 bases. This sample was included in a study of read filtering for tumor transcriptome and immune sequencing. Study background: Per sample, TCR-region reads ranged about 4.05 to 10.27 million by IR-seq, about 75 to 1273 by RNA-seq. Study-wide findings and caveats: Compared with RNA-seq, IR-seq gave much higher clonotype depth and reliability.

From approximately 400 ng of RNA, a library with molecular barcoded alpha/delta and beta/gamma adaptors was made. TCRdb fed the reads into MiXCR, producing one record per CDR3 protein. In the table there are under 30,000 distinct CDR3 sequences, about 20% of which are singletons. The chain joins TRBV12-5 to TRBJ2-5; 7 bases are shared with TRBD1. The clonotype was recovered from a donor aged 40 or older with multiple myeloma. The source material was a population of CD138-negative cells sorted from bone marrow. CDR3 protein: CASGPSAGGRETQYF. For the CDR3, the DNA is TGTGCTAGTGGTCCAAGCGCAGGGGGTCGGGAGACCCAGTACTTC.